A single sample gave rise to the 25 T cell receptor beta chains below, sequenced in a study of radiation and T cells in renal cell carcinoma. Some clones are missing from TCRdb's copy, which holds only in-frame ones; the method was immunoSEQ multiplex PCR. The sample contains 15,000 to 20,000 clones, roughly 58% of which appear only once. Specified treatment: 15 Gy SBRT to primary tumor, nephrectomy 4 weeks later. Sequenced material: tumor tissue, taken from a patient whose treatment included radiotherapy and nephrectomy. The receptors here all came from a man aged 50 to 59 with renal cell carcinoma.

The chain carries TRBV2 and TRBJ2-5; TRBD2 agrees at 14 bases. The CDR3 sequence is 16 residues long. V shed 9 bases, J shed 4 bases, and the junction held 10 bases outside the gene matches. Germline values: CDR1 SNHLY, CDR2 FYNNEI. CDR3 coding DNA: TGTGCCAGACCTCCGGGACTAGCGGGAGAAGGAGAGACCCAGTACTTC. It specifies CARPPGLAGEGETQYF.

This clone was observed a single time. This rearrangement joins TRBV5-4 to TRBJ2-2; possibly TRBD1 or TRBD2 for D (5 bases each). V gave up 0 bases and J gave up 0 bases, with 9 bases separating them. This CDR3 is 16 amino acids long. CDR1 is SGHNT, CDR2 YYREEE, per germline (reference sequence). In nucleotides, the CDR3 is TGTGCCAGCAGCTTGGTTCAGGGAGCGAACACCGGGGAGCTGTTTTTT. Protein product: CASSLVQGANTGELFF.

This chain joins TRBV9 and TRBJ2-7; 9 bases line up with TRBD2. Germline CDR1 SGDLS, CDR2 YYNGEE. The ends lost 3 bases at V and 6 bases at J; junction bases unmatched: 10. This CDR3 comprises 15 residues. CDR3 sequence reads: CASSGTAGGPGEQYF. DNA of the CDR3: TGTGCCAGCAGCGGAACCGCGGGGGGGCCGGGCGAGCAGTACTTC.

The chain carries TRBV6-6 and TRBJ2-3; D remains ambiguous. The length of the CDR3 is 10 residues. Germline V lookup: CDR1 MNHNY, CDR2 SVGAGI (reference sequence). V lost 10 bases and J lost 6, with 8 bases in between. The CDR3 reads CATQTDTQYF. DNA of the CDR3: TGTGCCACTCAAACGGATACGCAGTATTTT.

V gene TRBV6-6 combines with J gene TRBJ1-1; D possibly corresponds to TRBD1 (6 bases). V lost 4 bases to trimming and J lost 1 base, with 10 bases between them. Germline V gene sequence: CDR1 MNHNY, CDR2 SVGAGI (reference sequence). The CDR3 runs to 14 residues. CDR3 region: CASSLGQWNTEAFF. The CDR3, as DNA: TGTGCCAGCAGTTTAGGACAGTGGAACACTGAAGCTTTCTTT.

The rearrangement links TRBV7-9 to TRBJ1-2, with 7 positions matching TRBD1. The CDR3 sequence is 12 residues long. Germline V lookup: CDR1 SEHNR, CDR2 FQNEAQ (reference sequence). The ends lost 5 bases at V and 8 bases at J; junction bases unmatched: 5. The CDR3 coding sequence is TGTGCCAGCAGCCTCGACAGGGACGGCTACACCTTC. As protein: CASSLDRDGYTF.

V is TRBV9 and J is TRBJ2-5; TRBD1 is a possible D gene (6 bases). The V gene lost 4 bases and the J gene lost 0 bases, with 13 bases spanning the gap. Germline V gene sequence: CDR1 SGDLS, CDR2 YYNGEE. The CDR3 runs to 15 residues. The CDR3 coding sequence is TGTGCCAGCAGCCCCGGACAGTATTACCAAGAGACCCAGTACTTC. This codes for CASSPGQYYQETQYF. The variable domain in full, with the rest retrieved from reference TRBV9 and TRBJ2-5, is DSGVTQTPKHLITATGQRVTLRCSPRSGDLSVYWYQQSLDQGLQFLIQYYNGEERAKGNILERFSAQQFPDLHSELNLSSLELGDSALYFCASSPGQYYQETQYFGPGTRLLVL.

This clone was detected once. The chain is built from TRBV7-6 and TRBJ1-1, with unresolved D. The V gene lost 6 bases and the J gene lost 4 bases, with 12 bases spanning the gap. CDR1 SGHVS and CDR2 FNYEAQ come from the germline V gene. This CDR3 comprises 13 residues. CDR3: CASRTAVGTEAFF. The CDR3 bases are TGTGCCAGCAGGACGGCGGTCGGCACTGAAGCTTTCTTT.

The gene calls are TRBV5-6 and TRBJ2-4, with D unresolved. V lost 0 bases, J lost 5 bases, and 9 bases lay in between. Germline lookup yields CDR1 SGHDT and CDR2 YYEEEE. This CDR3 spans 14 amino acids. CDR3 amino acids: CASSLDSLQNIQYF. The DNA for the CDR3 is TGTGCCAGCAGCTTGGACTCCCTCCAAAACATTCAGTACTTC.

This clone was counted between two and nine times. The chain joins TRBV10-1 to TRBJ1-2, with unresolved D. V lost 2 bases and J 8 bases, leaving 9 bases between the germline ends. Germline-derived CDR1 and CDR2 are WNHNN and SYGVQD (reference sequence). The CDR3 is 12 amino acids. DNA for the CDR3: TGCGCCAGCAGTGAGGGTTGCTTGGGCTACACCTTC. It yields the protein CASSEGCLGYTF.

This clone ranks as medium-sized (0.01 to 0.1%). The chain recombines TRBV5-5 with TRBJ1-5, with no clear D. The CDR3 runs to 14 residues. The germline CDR1 and CDR2 sequences are SGHKS and YYEKEE (reference sequence). V lost 2 bases, J lost 6 bases, and 12 bases lay in between. This CDR3 reads CASSFRRSTQPQHF. The CDR3 nucleotides are TGTGCCAGCAGCTTTAGAAGGTCCACTCAGCCCCAGCATTTT.

The gene calls are TRBV10-2 and TRBJ2-1; maybe TRBD1 (5 bases). Germline CDR1 and CDR2: WSHSY and SAAADI. This CDR3 contains 11 residues. V gave up 6 bases and J gave up 8 bases, with 8 bases separating them. Here the CDR3 reads CASSPGHEQFF. The DNA of the CDR3 is TGCGCCAGCAGCCCAGGGCATGAGCAGTTCTTC.

This clone has more than one count but fewer than ten. This rearrangement joins TRBV21-1 to TRBJ1-2; the table names TRBD1, a call not compared with the DNA. TRBV21-1 is flagged as a pseudogene. The CDR3 covers 14 residues. CDR3 DNA sequence: TGTGCCAGCAGCAAAGTGGCATTTCCCTATGGCTACACCTTC. Encoded protein: CASSKVAFPYGYTF.

This chain uses TRBV5-1 with TRBJ2-7; 8 bases map to TRBD2. The CDR3 is 14 amino acids. V gave up 4 bases and J gave up 6 bases; unmatched junction bases: 9. Germline CDR1 reads SGHRS; CDR2 reads YFSETQ. The CDR3 nucleotides read TGCGCCAGCAGCGCCGGACTAGCTGCCTCCGAGCAGTACTTC. Translated: CASSAGLAASEQYF.

This clone turned up a few times. The chain carries TRBV5-4 and TRBJ1-2, with D possibly matching TRBD1 (6 bases). Germline assignment: CDR1 SGHNT and CDR2 YYREEE (reference sequence). The ends were cut back, 3 bases at V and 7 bases at J, with 22 bases in the middle. The CDR3 is 16 residues long. The CDR3 bases are TGTGCCAGCAGCTCCCGAGTACAGGGTCGGTCGGGTGGCTACACCTTC. This gives the protein CASSSRVQGRSGGYTF.

This chain uses TRBV19 with TRBJ1-1; unclear D gene. V lost 3 bases and J lost 1, with 6 bases in between. CDR3 length equals 13 residues. Germline loops: CDR1 LNHDA, CDR2 SQIVND (reference sequence). The CDR3 loop is CASSIRENTEAFF. The DNA for the CDR3 is TGTGCCAGTAGTATCCGGGAGAACACTGAAGCTTTCTTT.

V and J are TRBV19 and TRBJ2-5, with 7 bases matching TRBD1. Germline V lookup: CDR1 LNHDA, CDR2 SQIVND (reference sequence). V shed 5 bases, J shed 2 bases, and the junction held 8 bases outside the gene matches. The CDR3 runs to 15 residues. The CDR3 reads CASSASTGNQETQYF. The CDR3 region has the DNA TGTGCCAGTAGTGCCTCGACAGGGAATCAAGAGACCCAGTACTTC.

V gene TRBV30 combines with J gene TRBJ2-7; 9 positions match TRBD1. Germline values: CDR1 GTSNPN, CDR2 SVGIG (reference sequence). The CDR3 consists of 14 residues. Trimming at V came to 1 base and at J to 7 bases, leaving 8 bases not matched to a gene. The CDR3 region is CAWSEIGTGNEQYF. In DNA form, the CDR3 reads TGTGCCTGGAGTGAGATTGGGACAGGGAATGAGCAGTACTTC.

In its sample, this clone was seen once. The V gene is TRBV10-3, the J gene TRBJ2-3; no clear D gene. The CDR3 length is 13 residues. Trimming pared 2 bases from V and 6 bases from J, leaving 9 bases between. CDR1 and CDR2 from the germline V gene are ENHRY and SYGVKD. In nucleotides, the CDR3 is TGTGCCATCAGTGAGGCTTCCCCCGATACGCAGTATTTT. Its translation is CAISEASPDTQYF.

This chain uses TRBV7-9 with TRBJ1-3; no clear D gene. Looked up from germline, CDR1 is SEHNR and CDR2 is FQNEAQ (reference sequence). The V end was cut by 5 bases, the J end by 0 bases, with 8 bases between. This CDR3 contains 14 residues. CDR3 residues: CASSPGNSGNTIYF. Here the CDR3 DNA reads TGTGCCAGCAGCCCCGGAAACTCTGGAAACACCATATATTTT.

V usage is TRBV5-4 and J usage is TRBJ2-7; no definite D call. The CDR3 is made up of 13 amino acids. V was cut by 3 bases and J by 3 bases, with 10 bases left in between. Germline V gives CDR1 SGHNT, CDR2 YYREEE (reference sequence). CDR3 sequence reads: CASSSGRYYEQYF. In nucleotides, the CDR3 is TGTGCCAGCAGCTCAGGCCGATACTACGAGCAGTACTTC. Complete variable domain (other parts from reference TRBV5-4 and TRBJ2-7): ETGVTQSPTHLIKTRGQQVTLRCSSQSGHNTVSWYQQALGQGPQFIFQYYREEENGRGNFPPRFSGLQFPNYSSELNVNALELDDSALYLCASSSGRYYEQYFGPGTRLTVT.

The chain couples TRBV7-2 to TRBJ2-5, with 8 bases lining up with TRBD2. CDR1 is SGHTA, CDR2 FQGNSA, per germline. This CDR3 region has 14 residues. V lost 3 bases to trimming and J lost 2 bases; unmatched junction nucleotides: 2. CDR3 residues: CASSFIAGQETQYF. CDR3 bases: TGTGCCAGCAGCTTCATAGCGGGACAAGAGACCCAGTACTTC.

This clone is labeled as medium-sized. This chain connects TRBV6-5 to TRBJ1-2; TRBD1 matches 7 bases. The CDR3 is 15 residues long. Germline loops: CDR1 MNHEY, CDR2 SVGAGI. The V gene end was trimmed by 2 bases and the J gene end by 1 base; junction bases not matched to a gene: 4. CDR3 sequence: CASSYDRERNYGYTF. The DNA of the CDR3 is TGTGCCAGCAGTTACGACAGGGAGCGTAACTATGGCTACACCTTC.

This clone appeared a single time. V usage is TRBV7-3 and J usage is TRBJ2-3, with 13 positions matching TRBD2. V dropped 5 bases and J dropped 4; count of bases not matched to a gene: 6. CDR1 is SGHTA and CDR2 is FQGTGA in the germline V gene. There are 16 residues in the CDR3. The CDR3 nucleotides read TGTGCCAGCAGCCCGAGACTAGCGGGGGGATCAGATACGCAGTATTTT. This translates into CASSPRLAGGSDTQYF.

J is TRBJ1-6 and V is TRBV29-1; unclear D gene. CDR1 is SQVTM, CDR2 ANQGSEA, per germline. The CDR3 has 14 residues. Trimming took off 7 bases at V and 7 bases at J, with 17 bases between the two ends. CDR3 nucleotides: TGCAGCGCTCGCGGGGAAGACATGAATTCACCCCTCCACTTT. Its translation is CSARGEDMNSPLHF.